One sample yielded the 32 T cell receptor beta chains listed below, sequenced in a study of blood T cell repertoires in COVID-19 (TCRdb year 2020). The receptor library was made with the immunoSEQ multiplex PCR assay. The table comes from immuneACCESS by way of TCRdb, which keeps in-frame sequences with V and J called. Part of the clones is missing from these tables; in studies checked, under half for an unresolved V gene and the rest for unknown reasons. The sample table shows 150,000 to 200,000 clones, and more than 85% are seen once. The ten most abundant clones make up about 0.95% of the sample. Sequenced: peripheral blood. All receptors come from a man aged 18 to 35 with acute or convalescent COVID-19.

V is TRBV30 and J is TRBJ1-2; TRBD1 agrees at 7 bases. Germline trimming cut 0 bases from V and 4 bases from J; bases unmatched to any gene: 8. This CDR3 comprises 15 residues. In germline, CDR1 is GTSNPN, CDR2 SVGIG (reference sequence). CDR3 DNA: TGTGCCTGGAGTGTTAAAGGGGGCGAGCTCTATGGCTACACCTTC. This translates into CAWSVKGGELYGYTF. Drawing the rest from reference TRBV30 and TRBJ1-2, the complete variable domain is SQTIHQWPATLVQPVGSPLSLECTVEGTSNPNLYWYRQAAGRGLQLLFYSVGIGQISSEVPQNLSASRPQDRQFILSSKKLLLSDSGFYLCAWSVKGGELYGYTFGSGTRLTVV.

The table lists this clone with a few counts. The chain employs TRBV15 and TRBJ1-3, with D tentatively TRBD1 (6 bases). Germline lookup yields CDR1 LNHNV and CDR2 YYDKDF (reference sequence). V gave up 0 bases and J gave up 4 bases, with 16 bases separating them. The CDR3 has 17 residues. CDR3 coding DNA: TGTGCCACCAGCAGAGATAGGGGGTCGGGGAGAGGAAACACCATATATTTT. Its translation is CATSRDRGSGRGNTIYF.

This chain connects TRBV6-1 to TRBJ1-5; 9 bases match TRBD1. Per the germline V gene, CDR1 is MNHNS and CDR2 is SASEGT. The CDR3 sequence is 16 residues long. Trimming at V came to 1 base and at J to 8 bases, leaving 9 bases not matched to a gene. The CDR3 loop is CASSEGGGQGSKPQHF. Written as DNA, the CDR3 is TGTGCCAGCAGTGAAGGGGGAGGACAGGGGTCAAAGCCCCAGCATTTT.

The J gene is TRBJ1-3, the V gene TRBV3-1 (or the pseudogene TRBV3-2); TRBD1 is a possible D gene (5 bases). Germline assignment: CDR1 LGHDT and CDR2 YNNKEL (reference sequence). The CDR3 has 17 amino acids. The ends were cut back, 1 base at V and 0 bases at J, with 13 bases in the middle. The CDR3: CASSQGQLRLSGNTIYF. CDR3 in DNA: TGTGCCAGCAGCCAAGGACAGCTTAGACTCTCTGGAAACACCATATATTTT.

This sequence joins TRBV18 and TRBJ1-1; possibly TRBD1 for D (5 bases). CDR1 is KGHSH, CDR2 LQKENI, per germline. The CDR3 consists of 15 residues. The V end lost 6 bases, the J end lost 3 bases, and 17 bases lay between the germline ends. CDR3 sequence: CASSSGTGAYTEAFF. The DNA of the CDR3 is TGTGCCAGCTCCTCAGGGACTGGAGCGTACACTGAAGCTTTCTTT. Looking up the rest from reference TRBV18 and TRBJ1-1 gives the full variable domain: NAGVMQNPRHLVRRRGQEARLRCSPMKGHSHVYWYRQLPEEGLKFMVYLQKENIIDESGMPKERFSAEFPKEGPSILRIQQVVRGDSAAYFCASSSGTGAYTEAFFGQGTRLTVV.

This sequence joins TRBV5-1 and TRBJ2-1; 10 bases align to TRBD2. The length of the CDR3 is 15 residues. The germline CDR1 and CDR2 sequences are SGHRS and YFSETQ. Unmatched junction bases numbered 3, after V lost 2 bases and J lost 4 bases. Here the CDR3 reads CASSFTSGVYNEQFF. The CDR3 coding sequence is TGCGCCAGCAGCTTCACTAGCGGGGTGTACAATGAGCAGTTCTTC.

This clone was found a few times. This sequence joins TRBV5-1 and TRBJ1-6, with 7 bases aligning to TRBD1. Per germline, CDR1 SGHRS and CDR2 YFSETQ. The trim removed 2 bases at V and 8 bases at J, leaving 7 bases unmatched. The CDR3 sequence is 15 residues long. The CDR3 reads CASSLTEGAYSPLHF. Written as DNA, the CDR3 is TGCGCCAGCAGCTTAACCGAGGGGGCCTATTCACCCCTCCACTTT. Full variable domain (rest looked up from reference TRBV5-1 and TRBJ1-6): KAGVTQTPRYLIKTRGQQVTLSCSPISGHRSVSWYQQTPGQGLQFLFEYFSETQRNKGNFPGRFSGRQFSNSRSEMNVSTLELGDSALYLCASSLTEGAYSPLHFGNGTRLTVT.

The V and J genes are TRBV10-2 and TRBJ2-7, with D tentatively TRBD1 (5 bases). Trimming stripped 10 bases from V and 1 base from J, with 14 bases between. The CDR3 runs to 13 residues. The germline CDR1 and CDR2 sequences are WSHSY and SAAADI. CDR3: CATLHQGSYEQYV. The CDR3 DNA sequence: TGCGCCACGCTGCACCAGGGATCCTACGAGCAGTACGTC.

This clone was picked up one time. The chain combines TRBV19 with TRBJ1-3, with D possibly matching TRBD1 (5 bases). Deletions cut 5 bases from V and 1 base from J, with 15 bases between. The CDR3 is 16 amino acids. CDR1 LNHDA and CDR2 SQIVND come from the germline V gene (reference sequence). Here the CDR3 reads CASSRSGASSGNTIYF. The DNA for the CDR3 is TGTGCCAGTAGTCGGAGCGGGGCGTCATCTGGAAACACCATATATTTT.

This chain joins TRBV30 and TRBJ2-7, with 14 positions matching TRBD2. With V trimmed by 5 bases and J by 3 bases, 9 bases remained unmatched. This CDR3 spans 16 amino acids. Germline lookup yields CDR1 GTSNPN and CDR2 SVGIG (reference sequence). The CDR3 DNA reads as TGTGCCTGGGTCCCGGGACTAGCGGGGGAGAACTACGAGCAGTACGTC. Amino acids: CAWVPGLAGENYEQYV.

V usage is TRBV9 and J usage is TRBJ2-7, with D perhaps TRBD1 (6 bases). Trimming left V 4 bases short and J 3 bases short, with 14 bases between. In germline, CDR1 is SGDLS, CDR2 YYNGEE. CDR3 length equals 14 residues. In nucleotides, the CDR3 is TGTGCCAGCAGCCCCCCAGGGGACAACTACGAGCAGTACGTC. As protein: CASSPPGDNYEQYV.

The rearrangement links TRBV5-1 to TRBJ1-6; 7 positions agree with TRBD1. The germline V gene encodes CDR1 SGHRS and CDR2 YFSETQ. The CDR3 extends over 17 amino acids. V gave up 4 bases and J gave up 6 bases; unmatched junction bases: 13. In DNA, the CDR3 is TGCGCCAGCAGCCCCGGACAGGCGCCGAATTTTAATTCACCCCTCCACTTT. Residues: CASSPGQAPNFNSPLHF.

This chain connects TRBV19 to TRBJ1-5, with a tentative D call TRBD1 (6 bases). This CDR3 has 15 amino acids. Trimming removed 5 bases from V and 4 bases from J, with 15 bases in between. Germline CDR1 reads LNHDA; CDR2 reads SQIVND (reference sequence). CDR3 sequence: CASSVGGGGNQPQHF. CDR3 DNA sequence: TGTGCCAGTAGTGTGGGAGGGGGGGGAAATCAGCCCCAGCATTTT. Full variable domain (missing parts from reference TRBV19 and TRBJ1-5): DGGITQSPKYLFRKEGQNVTLSCEQNLNHDAMYWYRQDPGQGLRLIYYSQIVNDFQKGDIAEGYSVSREKKESFPLTVTSAQKNPTAFYLCASSVGGGGNQPQHFGDGTRLSIL.

The chain has TRBV7-9 and TRBJ1-1; D is ambiguous. The CDR3 length is 17 residues. V lost 0 bases and J lost 3, with 17 bases in between. Germline V gene sequence: CDR1 SEHNR, CDR2 FQNEAQ (reference sequence). CDR3 residues: CASSLAGKGGGYTEAFF. CDR3 nucleotide sequence: TGTGCCAGCAGCTTAGCGGGTAAGGGTGGAGGTTACACTGAAGCTTTCTTT.

The genes are TRBV3-1 (or the pseudogene TRBV3-2) and TRBJ2-5; 11 bases align to TRBD1. The CDR3 totals 15 residues. V gave up 4 bases and J gave up 5 bases; unmatched junction bases: 6. Germline-derived CDR1 and CDR2 are LGHDT and YNNKEL (reference sequence). CDR3 region: CASSPFGTGGETQYF. The CDR3 nucleotides are TGTGCCAGCAGCCCATTCGGGACAGGGGGTGAGACCCAGTACTTC.

V gene TRBV5-1 combines with J gene TRBJ1-2; a weak D match, TRBD1 (6 bases). V lost 4 bases to trimming and J lost 0 bases, with 16 bases between them. The CDR3 is 16 residues long. CDR1 SGHRS and CDR2 YFSETQ come from the germline V gene. The CDR3 loop is CASSEVTGKANYGYTF. In DNA form, the CDR3 reads TGCGCCAGCAGCGAAGTTACAGGGAAAGCTAACTATGGCTACACCTTC.

This clone was seen ten or more times. The chain carries TRBV18 and TRBJ2-7; 7 bases map to TRBD1. The ends lost 3 bases at V and 0 bases at J; junction bases unmatched: 5. Germline V lookup: CDR1 KGHSH, CDR2 LQKENI. This CDR3 is 15 amino acids long. The CDR3 sequence: CASSPRQGSSYEQYV. The CDR3 DNA reads as TGTGCCAGCTCACCCCGACAGGGAAGCTCCTACGAGCAGTACGTC.

The chain is built from TRBV19 and TRBJ1-5; TRBD1 matches 7 bases. The V gene's germline CDR1 is LNHDA and CDR2 SQIVND (reference sequence). The CDR3 totals 13 residues. Trimming removed 9 bases from V and 3 bases from J; junction bases left unmatched: 5. The CDR3 here is CASARGLNQPQHF. CDR3 sequence (DNA): TGTGCCAGCGCAAGGGGGCTCAATCAGCCCCAGCATTTT.

The V call is TRBV9, the J call TRBJ1-3; D may be TRBD1 (6 bases). The V gene lost 0 bases and the J gene lost 1 base, with 11 bases spanning the gap. Germline V CDR1 and CDR2: SGDLS, YYNGEE. The CDR3 runs to 16 residues. The CDR3 reads CASSVGGQTSGNTIYF. DNA of the CDR3: TGTGCCAGCAGCGTAGGGGGGCAGACTTCTGGAAACACCATATATTTT.

This chain joins TRBV30 and TRBJ1-5; 10 bases map to TRBD1. Looked up from germline, CDR1 is GTSNPN and CDR2 is SVGIG (reference sequence). The CDR3 contains 15 residues. The ends lost 5 bases at V and 2 bases at J; junction bases unmatched: 6. CDR3 residues: CAWDRDRGGNQPQHF. The CDR3 DNA sequence: TGTGCCTGGGACCGGGACAGGGGAGGCAATCAGCCCCAGCATTTT.

V usage is TRBV2 and J usage is TRBJ2-7; no firm D call. The CDR3 has 15 amino acids. Germline-derived CDR1 and CDR2 are SNHLY and FYNNEI. The V end was cut by 5 bases, the J end by 4 bases, with 18 bases between. The CDR3 bases are TGTGCCAGCAGTCCCCCGACAAGAACCTCATACGAGCAGTACTTC. Protein sequence: CASSPPTRTSYEQYF.

The chain combines TRBV30 with TRBJ2-7; the D gene is possibly TRBD2 (6 bases). The CDR3 is 12 residues long. Germline V lookup: CDR1 GTSNPN, CDR2 SVGIG (reference sequence). The CDR3 nucleotides read TGTTCGAGGTGGGGGGACTCCTACGAGCAGTACTTC. It is translated as CSRWGDSYEQYF.

Of note for this clone: This sample also contains other DNA sequences that code for the same CDR3. The chain employs TRBV7-2 and TRBJ2-3; D may be TRBD2 (7 bases). Germline loops: CDR1 SGHTA, CDR2 FQGNSA. Trimming left V 1 base short and J 2 bases short, with 16 bases between. The CDR3 loop spans 17 amino acids. In DNA, the CDR3 is TGTGCCAGCAGCTTAGGTCTGGCGGGGGCCTCCACAGATACGCAGTATTTT. This codes for CASSLGLAGASTDTQYF.

V gene TRBV12-5 combines with J gene TRBJ1-4; D is possibly TRBD1 (6 bases). Germline CDR1 and CDR2: LGHNT and FRNRAP. Trimming pared 6 bases from V and 3 bases from J, leaving 11 bases between. CDR3 length: 14 amino acids. CDR3 in DNA: TGTGCTAGTGGCAAGCCAGGGGCTAATGAAAAACTGTTTTTT. Its protein is CASGKPGANEKLFF.

V usage is TRBV11-2 and J usage is TRBJ1-5; 8 bases are shared with TRBD1. The germline V gene encodes CDR1 SGHAT and CDR2 FQNNGV. Trimming removed 0 bases from V and 6 bases from J; junction bases left unmatched: 4. This CDR3 spans 15 amino acids. The CDR3 DNA reads as TGTGCCAGCAGCTTAGATAAACAGGGGGGTCAGCCCCAGCATTTT. Its protein is CASSLDKQGGQPQHF.

In its sample, this clone was seen once. The chain uses TRBV3-1 (or the pseudogene TRBV3-2) and TRBJ2-7; D gene ambiguous. Germline CDR1 is LGHDT and CDR2 is YNNKEL (reference sequence). CDR3 length: 13 amino acids. The V end lost 3 bases, the J end lost 0 bases, and 6 bases lay between the germline ends. The CDR3 DNA is TGTGCCAGCAGCCACGCCAGCTCCTACGAGCAGTACTTC. This encodes CASSHASSYEQYF.

This CDR3 is CASNRQGWGETQYF. DNA for the CDR3: TGTGCCAGCAACCGACAGGGGTGGGGAGAGACCCAGTACTTC. The chain employs TRBV2 and TRBJ2-5; 8 bases match TRBD1. CDR1 SNHLY and CDR2 FYNNEI come from the germline V gene. The CDR3 contains 14 residues. V dropped 7 bases and J dropped 4; count of bases not matched to a gene: 8.

This sequence joins TRBV27 and TRBJ2-3; D call uncertain. The CDR3 runs to 13 residues. The germline CDR1 and CDR2 sequences are MNHEY and SMNVEV (reference sequence). Trimming shortened V by 5 bases and J by 7 bases, and 13 bases separated the two germline ends. The CDR3 DNA follows: TGTGCCAGCAGTCCCAACCCTAGTTATACGCAGTATTTT. This gives the protein CASSPNPSYTQYF.

This chain uses TRBV15 with TRBJ2-2, with a weak D call TRBD2 (5 bases). Per germline, CDR1 LNHNV and CDR2 YYDKDF (reference sequence). The CDR3 is 13 residues long. The germline V and J ends were trimmed by 5 bases and 3 bases, with 7 bases remaining between them. Written as DNA, the CDR3 is TGTGCCACCAGCGGCGGGTACACCGGGGAGCTGTTTTTT. It yields the protein CATSGGYTGELFF.

The rearrangement joins TRBV7-9 to TRBJ2-5; 7 nucleotides align to TRBD1. The junction had 8 bases not matched to a gene; V was cut back by 5 bases and J by 5 bases. CDR3 length: 14 amino acids. Germline CDR1 reads SEHNR; CDR2 reads FQNEAQ (reference sequence). The CDR3: CASSGGQAPETQYF. In DNA, the CDR3 is TGTGCCAGCAGCGGAGGACAGGCCCCTGAGACCCAGTACTTC.

This chain links TRBV6-5 with TRBJ1-2, with D possibly matching TRBD1 (5 bases). V lost 4 bases and J 4 bases, leaving 16 bases between the germline ends. This CDR3 is built from 15 residues. Germline-derived CDR1 and CDR2 are MNHEY and SVGAGI. The CDR3 here is CASSSDRLNFYGYTF. As DNA, the CDR3 is TGTGCCAGCAGTTCCGACAGACTGAACTTCTATGGCTACACCTTC.

The rearrangement joins TRBV6-5 to TRBJ1-5, with D perhaps matching TRBD1 (5 bases). The germline V gene encodes CDR1 MNHEY and CDR2 SVGAGI. The CDR3 contains 13 residues. V lost 8 bases to trimming and J lost 4 bases, with 12 bases between them. This CDR3 is CASGWGGNQPQHF. For the CDR3, the DNA is TGTGCCAGCGGGTGGGGGGGTAATCAGCCCCAGCATTTT.